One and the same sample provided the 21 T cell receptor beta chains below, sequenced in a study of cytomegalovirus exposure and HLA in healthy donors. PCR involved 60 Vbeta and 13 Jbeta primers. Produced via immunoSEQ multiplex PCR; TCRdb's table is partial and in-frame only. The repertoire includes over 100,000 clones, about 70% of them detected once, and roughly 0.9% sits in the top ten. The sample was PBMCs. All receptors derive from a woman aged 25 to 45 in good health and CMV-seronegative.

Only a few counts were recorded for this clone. CDR3 loop: CASSDTNYGYTF. CDR3 bases: TGTGCCAGCAGTGACACTAACTATGGCTACACCTTC. The chain recombines TRBV28 with TRBJ1-2; D is uncertain. Deletions cut 5 bases from V and 0 bases from J, with 4 bases between. The CDR3 extends over 12 amino acids. Germline CDR1 reads MDHEN; CDR2 reads SYDVKM.

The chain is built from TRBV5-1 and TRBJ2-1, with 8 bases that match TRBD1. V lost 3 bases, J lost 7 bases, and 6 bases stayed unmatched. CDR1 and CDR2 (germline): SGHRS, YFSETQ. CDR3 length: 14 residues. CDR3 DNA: TGCGCCAGCAGCTACCGGACAGGGTCAAATGAGCAGTTCTTC. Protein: CASSYRTGSNEQFF.

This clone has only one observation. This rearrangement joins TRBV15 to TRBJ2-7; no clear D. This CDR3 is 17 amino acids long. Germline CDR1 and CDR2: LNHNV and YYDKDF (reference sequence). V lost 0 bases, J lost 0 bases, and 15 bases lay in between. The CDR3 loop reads CATSREGSLGSSYEQYF. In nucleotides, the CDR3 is TGTGCCACCAGCAGAGAAGGTAGTTTGGGCAGCTCCTACGAGCAGTACTTC.

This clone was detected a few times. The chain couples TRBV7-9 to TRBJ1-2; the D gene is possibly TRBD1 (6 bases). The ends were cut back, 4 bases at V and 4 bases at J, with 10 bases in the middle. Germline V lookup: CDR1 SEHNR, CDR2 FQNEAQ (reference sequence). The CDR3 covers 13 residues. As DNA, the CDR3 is TGTGCCAGCAGCTCCCAGACAGGCTATGGCTACACCTTC. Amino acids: CASSSQTGYGYTF.

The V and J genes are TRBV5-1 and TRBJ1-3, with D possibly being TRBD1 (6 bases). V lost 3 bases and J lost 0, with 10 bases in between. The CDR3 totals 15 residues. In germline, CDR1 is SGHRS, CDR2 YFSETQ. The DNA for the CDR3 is TGCGCCAGCAGCTCCGGGACACTCTCTGGAAACACCATATATTTT. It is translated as CASSSGTLSGNTIYF.

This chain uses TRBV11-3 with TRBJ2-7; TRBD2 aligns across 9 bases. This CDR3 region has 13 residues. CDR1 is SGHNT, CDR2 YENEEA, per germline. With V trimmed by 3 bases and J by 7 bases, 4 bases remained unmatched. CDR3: CASSFSGSGEQYF. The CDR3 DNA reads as TGTGCCAGCAGCTTTAGCGGGAGTGGAGAGCAGTACTTC.

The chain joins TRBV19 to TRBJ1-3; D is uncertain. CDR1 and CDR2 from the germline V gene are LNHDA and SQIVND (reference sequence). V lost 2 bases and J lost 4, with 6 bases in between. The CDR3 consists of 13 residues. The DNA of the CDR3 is TGTGCCAGTAGTATACAGGCCGGAAACACCATATATTTT. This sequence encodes CASSIQAGNTIYF.

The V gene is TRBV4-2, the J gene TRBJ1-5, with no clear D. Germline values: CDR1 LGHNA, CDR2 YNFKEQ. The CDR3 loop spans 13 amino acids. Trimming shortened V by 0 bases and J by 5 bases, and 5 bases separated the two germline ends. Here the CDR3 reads CASSQDRDQPQHF. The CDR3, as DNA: TGTGCCAGCAGCCAAGACCGGGATCAGCCCCAGCATTTT.

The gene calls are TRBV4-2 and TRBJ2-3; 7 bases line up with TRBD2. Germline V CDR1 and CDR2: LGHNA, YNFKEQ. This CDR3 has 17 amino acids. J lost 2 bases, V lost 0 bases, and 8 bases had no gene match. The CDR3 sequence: CASSQDRGSGPTDTQYF. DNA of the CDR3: TGTGCCAGCAGCCAAGATCGGGGTAGCGGGCCCACAGATACGCAGTATTTT.

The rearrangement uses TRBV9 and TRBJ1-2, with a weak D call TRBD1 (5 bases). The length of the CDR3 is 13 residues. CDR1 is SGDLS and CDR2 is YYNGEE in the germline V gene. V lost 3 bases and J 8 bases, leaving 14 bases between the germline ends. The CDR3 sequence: CASSAVGQTGYTF. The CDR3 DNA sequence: TGTGCCAGCAGCGCAGTGGGGCAGACCGGCTACACCTTC.

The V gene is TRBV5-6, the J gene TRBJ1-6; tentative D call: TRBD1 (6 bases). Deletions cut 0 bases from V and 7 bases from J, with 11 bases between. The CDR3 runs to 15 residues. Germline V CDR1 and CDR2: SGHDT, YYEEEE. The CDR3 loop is CASSLAGTTNSPLHF. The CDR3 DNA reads TGTGCCAGCAGCTTGGCCGGGACAACCAATTCACCCCTCCACTTT.

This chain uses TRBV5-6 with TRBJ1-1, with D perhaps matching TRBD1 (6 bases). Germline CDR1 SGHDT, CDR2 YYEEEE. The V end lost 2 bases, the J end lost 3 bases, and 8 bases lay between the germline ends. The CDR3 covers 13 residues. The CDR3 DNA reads TGTGCCAGCAGCTTAGGGGGAGACACTGAAGCTTTCTTT. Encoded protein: CASSLGGDTEAFF. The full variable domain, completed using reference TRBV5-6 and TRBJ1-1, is DAGVTQSPTHLIKTRGQQVTLRCSPKSGHDTVSWYQQALGQGPQFIFQYYEEEERQRGNFPDRFSGHQFPNYSSELNVNALLLGDSALYLCASSLGGDTEAFFGQGTRLTVV.

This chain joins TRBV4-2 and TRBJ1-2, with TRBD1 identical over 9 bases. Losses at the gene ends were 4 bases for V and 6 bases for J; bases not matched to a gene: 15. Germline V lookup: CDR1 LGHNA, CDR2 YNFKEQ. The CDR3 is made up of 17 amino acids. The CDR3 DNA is TGTGCCAGCAGCCGTGGGGACCGGACAGGGGTCTCCGATGGCTACACCTTC. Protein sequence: CASSRGDRTGVSDGYTF.

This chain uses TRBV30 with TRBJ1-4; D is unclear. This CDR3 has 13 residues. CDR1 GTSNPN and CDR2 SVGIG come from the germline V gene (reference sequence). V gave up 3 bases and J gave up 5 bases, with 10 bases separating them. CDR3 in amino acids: CAWSQDLNEKLFF. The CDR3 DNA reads TGTGCCTGGAGCCAGGACTTAAATGAAAAACTGTTTTTT.

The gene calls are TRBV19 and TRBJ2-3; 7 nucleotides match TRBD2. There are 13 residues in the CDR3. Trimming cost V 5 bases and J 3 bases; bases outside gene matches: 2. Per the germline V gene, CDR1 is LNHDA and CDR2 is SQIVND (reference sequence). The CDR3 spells CASSERGTDTQYF. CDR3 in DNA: TGTGCCAGTAGTGAGCGGGGAACAGATACGCAGTATTTT.

Written as DNA, the CDR3 is TGCGCCAGCAGCTTGGTAGCGACAATATCCTCAGGGGCCAACGTCCTGACTTTC. This gives the protein CASSLVATISSGANVLTF. The chain is built from TRBV5-1 and TRBJ2-6; D may be TRBD2 (5 bases). Trimming pared 0 bases from V and 4 bases from J, leaving 17 bases between. This CDR3 contains 18 residues. Germline assignment: CDR1 SGHRS and CDR2 YFSETQ.

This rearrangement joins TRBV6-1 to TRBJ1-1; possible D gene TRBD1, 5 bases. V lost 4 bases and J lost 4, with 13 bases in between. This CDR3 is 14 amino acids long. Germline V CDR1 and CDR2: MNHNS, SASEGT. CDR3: CASSAGTGGTEAFF. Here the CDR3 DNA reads TGTGCCAGCAGTGCCGGAACCGGGGGCACTGAAGCTTTCTTT.

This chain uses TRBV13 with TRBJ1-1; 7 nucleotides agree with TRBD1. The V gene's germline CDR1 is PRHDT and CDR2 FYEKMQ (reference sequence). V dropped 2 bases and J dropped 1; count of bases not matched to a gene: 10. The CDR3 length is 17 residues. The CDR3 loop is CASSLRTGRTPNTEAFF. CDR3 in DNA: TGTGCCAGCAGCTTAAGGACAGGCCGAACTCCGAACACTGAAGCTTTCTTT. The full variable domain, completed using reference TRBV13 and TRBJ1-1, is AAGVIQSPRHLIKEKRETATLKCYPIPRHDTVYWYQQGPGQDPQFLISFYEKMQSDKGSIPDRFSAQQFSDYHSELNMSSLELGDSALYFCASSLRTGRTPNTEAFFGQGTRLTVV.

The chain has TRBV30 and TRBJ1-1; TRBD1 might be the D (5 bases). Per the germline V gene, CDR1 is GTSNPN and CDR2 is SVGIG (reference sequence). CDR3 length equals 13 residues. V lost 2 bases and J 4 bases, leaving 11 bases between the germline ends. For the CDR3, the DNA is TGTGCCTGGAGTTCTTCAGGGTCCACTGAAGCTTTCTTT. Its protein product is CAWSSSGSTEAFF.

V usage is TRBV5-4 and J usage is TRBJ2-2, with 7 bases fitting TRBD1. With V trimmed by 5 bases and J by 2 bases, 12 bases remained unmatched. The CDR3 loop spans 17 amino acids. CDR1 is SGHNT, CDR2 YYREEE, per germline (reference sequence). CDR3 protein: CASSPSGTAFNTGELFF. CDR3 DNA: TGTGCCAGCAGTCCGTCCGGGACAGCTTTTAACACCGGGGAGCTGTTTTTT.

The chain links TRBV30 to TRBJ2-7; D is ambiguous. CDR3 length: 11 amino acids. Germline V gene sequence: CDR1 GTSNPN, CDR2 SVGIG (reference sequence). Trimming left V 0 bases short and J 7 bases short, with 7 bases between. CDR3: CAWSVLEEQYF. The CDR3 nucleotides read TGTGCCTGGAGTGTACTGGAGGAGCAGTACTTC. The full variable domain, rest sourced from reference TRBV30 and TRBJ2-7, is SQTIHQWPATLVQPVGSPLSLECTVEGTSNPNLYWYRQAAGRGLQLLFYSVGIGQISSEVPQNLSASRPQDRQFILSSKKLLLSDSGFYLCAWSVLEEQYFGPGTRLTVT.